Below are 17 T cell receptor beta chains sequenced from a single sample in a study of blood T cell repertoires in COVID-19. The method was immunoSEQ multiplex PCR; TCRdb's version includes in-frame clones alone and lacks a portion of them. The sample consists of approximately 90,000 clones, around four fifths of them appearing once. Sequenced sample: peripheral blood. Every receptor here comes from a man aged 45-60 years with acute or convalescent COVID-19.

In this sample, this clone turned up a few times. V usage is TRBV6-5 and J usage is TRBJ2-6; D is possibly TRBD1 (6 bases). This CDR3 region has 16 residues. From germline, CDR1 is MNHEY and CDR2 SVGAGI. Trimming left V 0 bases short and J 3 bases short, with 9 bases between. CDR3 region: CASSYSGAGGANVLTF. CDR3 coding DNA: TGTGCCAGCAGTTACTCGGGGGCCGGTGGGGCCAACGTCCTGACTTTC.

This clone appeared a few times. CDR3 sequence: CASSIGTGGTNSPLHF. CDR3 bases: TGTGCCAGTAGTATCGGGACAGGGGGTACGAATTCACCCCTCCACTTT. The V and J genes are TRBV19 and TRBJ1-6; 11 nucleotides line up with TRBD1. In germline, CDR1 is LNHDA, CDR2 SQIVND (reference sequence). The CDR3 length is 16 residues. V lost 3 bases, J lost 7 bases, and 5 bases stayed unmatched.

The V call is TRBV10-2, the J call TRBJ2-3; D may be TRBD2 (6 bases). Germline CDR1 is WSHSY and CDR2 is SAAADI. Trimming pared 2 bases from V and 3 bases from J, leaving 15 bases between. The CDR3 has 16 residues. CDR3 region: CASSERAGLGTDTQYF. In DNA, the CDR3 is TGCGCCAGCAGTGAGCGAGCGGGCCTGGGAACAGATACGCAGTATTTT.

The chain carries TRBV10-3 and TRBJ1-3; D possibly corresponds to TRBD1 (6 bases). The CDR3 runs to 16 residues. The germline CDR1 and CDR2 sequences are ENHRY and SYGVKD. V lost 3 bases, J lost 1 base, and 13 bases lay in between. DNA of the CDR3: TGTGCCATCAGTGAACGAGCCAGGGGATCTGGAAACACCATATATTTT. Translating gives CAISERARGSGNTIYF.

V is TRBV18 and J is TRBJ2-1; 8 bases line up with TRBD1. The CDR3 is 15 residues long. Germline CDR1 is KGHSH and CDR2 is LQKENI. Germline trimming cut 6 bases from V and 3 bases from J; bases unmatched to any gene: 7. The CDR3 DNA is TGTGCCAGCTCCGCCGCTGGACAGGGCTACAATGAGCAGTTCTTC. Residues: CASSAAGQGYNEQFF.

This chain connects TRBV2 to TRBJ2-4, with D possibly matching TRBD1 (6 bases). The CDR3 consists of 15 residues. Germline lookup yields CDR1 SNHLY and CDR2 FYNNEI. Trimming removed 6 bases from V and 5 bases from J, with 17 bases in between. CDR3: CASSRTGIEQNIQYF. The CDR3, as DNA: TGTGCCAGCAGCAGAACAGGGATCGAACAAAACATTCAGTACTTC.

The chain is built from TRBV11-2 and TRBJ1-2; TRBD1 is a possible D gene (5 bases). The V end was cut by 0 bases, the J end by 11 bases, with 13 bases between. Looked up from germline, CDR1 is SGHAT and CDR2 is FQNNGV. The length of the CDR3 is 13 residues. CDR3 amino acids: CASSLDGSRGYTF. The CDR3 DNA reads TGTGCCAGCAGCTTAGATGGCAGTAGGGGTTACACCTTC.

The chain joins TRBV6-2 or TRBV6-3 to TRBJ2-2; no clear D. The germline gives CDR1 MNHEY, CDR2 SVGEGT. The CDR3 has 15 amino acids. Trimming pared 2 bases from V and 3 bases from J, leaving 10 bases between. CDR3 nucleotide sequence: TGTGCCAGCAGTTACGGGCAGGAATACACCGGGGAGCTGTTTTTT. It yields the protein CASSYGQEYTGELFF.

Regarding this clone: Mismatch with germline at one junction end may stem from a read error. The rearrangement links TRBV6-1 to TRBJ2-1, with 7 positions matching TRBD2. Germline values: CDR1 MNHNS, CDR2 SASEGT. The CDR3 is made up of 16 amino acids. The CDR3 DNA reads as TGTGCCAGCAGCGAAGCTCTAGCGGAGTCCTACAATGAGCAGTTCTTC. It encodes CASSEALAESYNEQFF.

The chain uses TRBV28 and TRBJ1-1, with D perhaps matching TRBD1 (5 bases). The CDR3 has 15 amino acids. CDR1 and CDR2 (germline): MDHEN, SYDVKM. V lost 7 bases and J lost 0, with 15 bases in between. The CDR3: CASTPYPGMNTEAFF. The DNA for the CDR3 is TGTGCCAGCACCCCTTACCCAGGGATGAACACTGAAGCTTTCTTT.

In nucleotides, the CDR3 is TGTGCCAGCAGTGAAATTCCCCCGACAGGAACCCTGGGAAACACCATATATTTT. It yields the protein CASSEIPPTGTLGNTIYF. The V call is TRBV2, the J call TRBJ1-3; weak D call: TRBD1 (6 bases). Trimming removed 2 bases from V and 4 bases from J, with 21 bases in between. CDR1 is SNHLY, CDR2 FYNNEI, per germline. CDR3 length: 18 residues.

The chain carries TRBV10-3 and TRBJ2-7; 7 bases match TRBD1. The germline V gene has CDR1 ENHRY and CDR2 SYGVKD. This CDR3 has 16 amino acids. J lost 1 base, V lost 4 bases, and 10 bases had no gene match. CDR3 region: CAISGDSRTVSYEQYF. In DNA, the CDR3 is TGTGCCATCAGTGGGGACAGCAGAACGGTATCCTACGAGCAGTACTTC.

This clone showed up just a few times. V is TRBV30 and J is TRBJ1-6, with D maybe TRBD1 (5 bases). CDR1 is GTSNPN, CDR2 SVGIG, per germline (reference sequence). This CDR3 is built from 16 residues. Deletions cut 3 bases from V and 8 bases from J, with 20 bases between. CDR3 DNA sequence: TGTGCCTGGAGGGGGGAGGGAAATTTGATCGATTCACCCCTCCACTTT. Translated: CAWRGEGNLIDSPLHF.

The chain has TRBV6-5 and TRBJ1-1, with no clear D. Germline lookup yields CDR1 MNHEY and CDR2 SVGAGI. V was cut by 6 bases and J by 1 base, with 9 bases left in between. This CDR3 spans 13 amino acids. The CDR3 DNA follows: TGTGCCAGCAGCCGCAGACAGAACACTGAAGCTTTCTTT. It translates to CASSRRQNTEAFF.

The V and J genes are TRBV3-1 (or the pseudogene TRBV3-2) and TRBJ2-7; 12 bases are shared with TRBD2. Germline lookup yields CDR1 LGHDT and CDR2 YNNKEL (reference sequence). The CDR3 has 16 residues. V lost 6 bases to trimming and J lost 0 bases; unmatched junction nucleotides: 6. The CDR3 region is CASRHLAGGSSYEQYF. In nucleotides, the CDR3 is TGTGCCAGCAGACATCTAGCGGGGGGGAGCTCCTACGAGCAGTACTTC.

The V call is TRBV19, the J call TRBJ1-4, with 9 nucleotides matching TRBD1. The CDR3 totals 13 residues. Unmatched junction bases numbered 10, after V lost 7 bases and J lost 13 bases. Germline V lookup: CDR1 LNHDA, CDR2 SQIVND (reference sequence). The CDR3 region has the DNA TGTGCCAGTACGGGGACAGGGTCCACTGGACTGTTTTTT. Residues: CASTGTGSTGLFF.

The CDR3 sequence is CASKKSGSYGNEQFF. The CDR3 region has the DNA TGTGCCAGCAAGAAAAGCGGGAGCTACGGCAATGAGCAGTTCTTC. The V and J genes are TRBV28 and TRBJ2-1; 8 bases align to TRBD2. Unmatched junction bases numbered 11, after V lost 7 bases and J lost 6 bases. Germline CDR1 and CDR2: MDHEN and SYDVKM. The CDR3 loop spans 15 amino acids.